The rows below give T cell receptor beta chains drawn from one sample of a study of blood T cell repertoires in COVID-19. Data came from immunoSEQ multiplex PCR; TCRdb stores just in-frame clones and leaves some out. The sample consists of some 150,000 clones, over 80% of them appearing once. Material: peripheral blood. These receptors originate from an older woman who had recovered from COVID-19. Each CDR3 is given with its conserved first and last residue. The D gene is left open where the match is weak. The size field is filled for only some rows; it gives once, few, many or a size class.

J: TRBJ1-1
V: TRBV19
size: -
D: -
CDR3: CASSPLGGYTEAFF
DNA: TGTGCCAGTAGCCCTCTAGGCGGGTACACTGAAGCTTTCTTT

J: TRBJ2-1
V: TRBV9
size: -
D: -
CDR3: CASSKRGGPNEQFF
DNA: TGTGCCAGCAGCAAAAGGGGGGGGCCCAATGAGCAGTTCTTC

J: TRBJ2-1
V: TRBV18
size: -
D: -
CDR3: CASSPGLSSYNEQFF
DNA: TGTGCCAGCTCACCAGGCTTAAGCTCCTACAATGAGCAGTTCTTC

J: TRBJ1-4
V: TRBV2
size: -
D: TRBD1
CDR3: CATGDRGLEKLFF
DNA: TGTGCCACCGGAGACAGGGGGCTCGAAAAACTGTTTTTT

J: TRBJ2-1
V: TRBV7-2
size: -
D: TRBD2
CDR3: CASSLAAGLYNEQFF
DNA: TGTGCCAGCAGCTTAGCAGCGGGGCTCTACAATGAGCAGTTCTTC

J: TRBJ2-7
V: TRBV2
size: few
D: TRBD1
CDR3: CASTGTGFYEQYF
DNA: TGTGCCAGCACAGGGACAGGCTTCTACGAGCAGTACTTC

J: TRBJ2-2
V: TRBV4-3
size: -
D: TRBD1
CDR3: CASSQPGQPTGELFF
DNA: TGCGCCAGCAGCCAGCCGGGACAGCCCACCGGGGAGCTGTTTTTT

J: TRBJ1-5
V: TRBV2
size: -
D: -
CDR3: CASSEASGQPQHF
DNA: TGTGCCAGCAGTGAAGCGAGTGGTCAGCCCCAGCATTTT

J: TRBJ2-5
V: TRBV5-5
size: once
D: TRBD2
CDR3: CASSLGVAGRETQYF
DNA: TGTGCCAGCAGCTTGGGAGTAGCGGGGCGGGAGACCCAGTACTTC

J: TRBJ1-2
V: TRBV7-9
size: -
D: -
CDR3: CASSAGGGSPWGYTF
DNA: TGTGCCAGCAGCGCGGGGGGTGGTAGCCCTTGGGGCTACACCTTC

J: TRBJ2-1
V: TRBV9
size: -
D: TRBD2
CDR3: CASSVATSGGVEQFF
DNA: TGTGCCAGCAGCGTAGCTACTAGCGGGGGGGTTGAGCAGTTCTTC

J: TRBJ2-5
V: TRBV6-5
size: -
D: -
CDR3: CASSYSTREGETQYF
DNA: TGTGCCAGCAGTTACTCGACCAGGGAAGGAGAGACCCAGTACTTC

J: TRBJ1-1
V: TRBV30
size: -
D: TRBD1
CDR3: CAWSQGRYTEAFF
DNA: TGTGCCTGGTCACAGGGGCGGTACACTGAAGCTTTCTTT

J: TRBJ1-4
V: TRBV5-1
size: -
D: -
CDR3: CASSLTGYGEKLFF
DNA: TGCGCCAGCAGCTTGACAGGTTATGGTGAAAAACTGTTTTTT

J: TRBJ2-7
V: TRBV24-1
size: -
D: TRBD1
CDR3: CATAAGTGPEEQYF
DNA: TGTGCCACCGCCGCGGGGACAGGGCCTGAGGAGCAGTACTTC

J: TRBJ2-5
V: TRBV7-3
size: -
D: -
CDR3: CASSAGQGETQYF
DNA: TGTGCCAGCAGCGCGGGTCAAGGGGAGACCCAGTACTTC

J: TRBJ1-1
V: TRBV28
size: -
D: -
CDR3: CASSLQEGVGPSF
DNA: TGTGCCAGCAGTTTACAGGAGGGAGTTGGTCCGAGTTTT

J: TRBJ1-2
V: TRBV11-2
size: -
D: TRBD1
CDR3: CASSLTGQGGYGYTF
DNA: TGTGCCAGCAGCCTCACCGGACAGGGCGGCTATGGCTACACCTTC

J: TRBJ2-7
V: TRBV11-2
size: -
D: TRBD1
CDR3: CASSLVWDRAYEQYF
DNA: TGTGCCAGCAGCTTAGTATGGGACAGAGCCTACGAGCAGTACTTC

J: TRBJ1-4
V: TRBV5-1
size: -
D: -
CDR3: CASATGPNEKLFF
DNA: TGCGCCAGCGCCACAGGTCCCAATGAAAAACTGTTTTTT

J: TRBJ2-7
V: TRBV19
size: -
D: TRBD2
CDR3: CASSPTSGVAYEQYF
DNA: TGTGCCAGTAGTCCAACTAGCGGGGTAGCGTACGAGCAGTACTTC

J: TRBJ1-4
V: TRBV19
size: -
D: TRBD1
CDR3: CASSISTGGAREKLFF
DNA: TGTGCCAGTAGTATTTCAACAGGGGGCGCAAGGGAAAAACTGTTTTTT

J: TRBJ1-3
V: TRBV5-6
size: many
D: TRBD1
CDR3: CASSFRRTGGSSGNTIYF
DNA: TGTGCCAGCAGCTTCAGGCGGACAGGGGGTTCCTCTGGAAACACCATATATTTT

J: TRBJ1-2
V: TRBV24-1
size: -
D: -
CDR3: CATSEQTKTGGYTF
DNA: TGTGCCACCAGTGAGCAGACAAAAACCGGTGGCTACACCTTC

J: TRBJ2-2
V: TRBV10-3
size: -
D: TRBD1
CDR3: CAISEVVRGRTGELFF
DNA: TGTGCCATCAGTGAGGTGGTCAGGGGGAGAACCGGGGAGCTGTTTTTT

J: TRBJ2-3
V: TRBV2
size: -
D: TRBD2
CDR3: CASSGTSGGADTQYF
DNA: TGTGCCAGCAGTGGGACTAGCGGGGGAGCAGATACGCAGTATTTT

J: TRBJ2-1
V: TRBV14
size: -
D: TRBD2
CDR3: CASSQEKRGGEPSYNEQFF
DNA: TGTGCCAGCAGCCAAGAAAAGCGGGGGGGAGAACCCTCCTACAATGAGCAGTTCTTC

J: TRBJ1-4
V: TRBV27
size: -
D: TRBD1
CDR3: CASSLAAGQGYEKLFF
DNA: TGTGCCAGCAGTTTAGCTGCGGGACAGGGTTATGAAAAACTGTTTTTT

J: TRBJ1-1
V: TRBV18
size: -
D: -
CDR3: CASSPSQQGGDTEAFF
DNA: TGTGCCAGCTCACCATCACAGCAAGGAGGGGACACTGAAGCTTTCTTT